The rows below give T cell receptor beta chains drawn from one sample of a study of blood T cell repertoires in COVID-19. Method: immunoSEQ multiplex PCR; TCRdb's copy keeps in-frame clones and lacks some. The repertoire consists of around 200,000 clones, with roughly 80% occurring once and the leading ten covering roughly 5%. The specimen was peripheral blood. Receptors originate from a human donor in a cohort sampled during active COVID-19. Each CDR3 is given with its conserved first and last residue. A D gene is named only where the DNA matches it firmly. Clone sizes are given selectively: once, few, many, or a class where the clone is expanded.

NA | NA | TRBJ2-7 | TRBV28 | TGTGCCAGCAGAGGGAGACGCTACGAGCAGTACTTC | CASRGRRYEQYF
NA | TRBD1 | TRBJ1-4 | TRBV28 | TGTGCCAGCAGTCCCGGACAGGTCGGAAAACTGTTTTTT | CASSPGQVGKLFF
NA | NA | TRBJ2-7 | TRBV7-9 | TGTGCCAGCAGCTTAGCTGCCGCGAGCTCCTACGAGCAGTACTTC | CASSLAAASSYEQYF
NA | TRBD2 | TRBJ2-5 | TRBV7-9 | TGTGCCAGCAGCTCGAGCGGGAAGGAGACCCAGTACTTC | CASSSSGKETQYF
NA | NA | TRBJ1-3 | TRBV7-2 | TGTGCCAGCAGCTTAATGCAGGGCTCTGGAAACACCATATATTTT | CASSLMQGSGNTIYF
NA | TRBD1 | TRBJ1-5 | TRBV24-1 | TGTGCCACCAGCGGACAGGGAGCAGGGCATAGCAATCAGCCCCAGCATTTT | CATSGQGAGHSNQPQHF
once | TRBD1 | TRBJ1-5 | TRBV25-1 | TGTGCCAGCAGTGGTCCCGGGACAGGGAGCAATCAGCCCCAGCATTTT | CASSGPGTGSNQPQHF
NA | TRBD1 | TRBJ1-5 | TRBV6-5 | TGTGCCAGCAGATCATCAGGGGGCCTCTATCAGCCCCAGCATTTT | CASRSSGGLYQPQHF
NA | TRBD2 | TRBJ2-7 | TRBV4-3 | TGCGCCAGCAGCCAAGGGACTAGAAGTCAGGCCTACGAGCAGTACTTC | CASSQGTRSQAYEQYF
NA | TRBD1 | TRBJ2-7 | TRBV23-1 | TGCGCCAGCAGTCAATTAGGACAGGTTATTTACGAGCAGTACTTC | CASSQLGQVIYEQYF
NA | NA | TRBJ2-7 | TRBV4-3 | TGCGCCAGCAGCCAAGATCGGCGGCAGGGGTCCTACGAGCAGTACTTC | CASSQDRRQGSYEQYF
once | NA | TRBJ2-1 | TRBV24-1 | TGTGCCACCAGTGATTTGAGGGGACACCCCAATGAGCAGTTCTTC | CATSDLRGHPNEQFF